This T cell receptor (beta chain) appears in the sequencing data of a study of CD8 T cells in ankylosing spondylitis. Quantitative 5'-RACE with molecular barcodes generated TCR beta libraries. TCRdb re-derived calls from the 5' RACE reads in MiXCR, one entry per CDR3 protein. The sample includes about 390,000 distinct CDR3 sequences, approximately 20% seen only once; the top ten take roughly a sixth. Germline lookup yields CDR1 SGHAT and CDR2 FQNNGV. CDR3 length equals 13 residues. Trimming pared 1 base from V and 14 bases from J, leaving 17 bases between. Study findings and constraints: Disease-linked clones proved CD8+ and comparatively uncommon in peripheral blood. Seven to nine highly homologous variants made up a TCR beta motif that seemed to typify ankylosing spondylitis blood. In ankylosing spondylitis patients, matched synovial fluid reportedly showed significant enrichment of disease-linked clones. Both synovial fluid and blood in reactive arthritis had previously been reported to carry some motif variants.

On this clonotype itself: The target antigen is unknown.

The sequencing sample was made of blood, either unsorted or a sorted T cell fraction (not recorded which). The rearrangement uses TRBV11-2 and TRBJ1-2; D is perhaps TRBD1 (6 bases). This clonotype originated in a male donor with ankylosing spondylitis. The CDR3 reads CASSLGGGTVPTF. CDR3 sequence (DNA): TGTGCCAGCAGCTTAGGAGGGGGGACCGTCCCAACCTTC.